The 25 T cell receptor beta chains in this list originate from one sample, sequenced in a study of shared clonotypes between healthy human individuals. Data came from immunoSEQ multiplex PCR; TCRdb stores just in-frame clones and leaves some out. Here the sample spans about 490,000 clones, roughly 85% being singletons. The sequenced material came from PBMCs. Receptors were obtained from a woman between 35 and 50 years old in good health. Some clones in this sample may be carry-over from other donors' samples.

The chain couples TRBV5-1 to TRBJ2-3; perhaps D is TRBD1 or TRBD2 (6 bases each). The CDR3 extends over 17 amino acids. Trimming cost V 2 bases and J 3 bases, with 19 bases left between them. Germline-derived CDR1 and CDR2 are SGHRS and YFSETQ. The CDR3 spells CASSFGTTGRPTDTQYF. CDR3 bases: TGCGCCAGCAGCTTCGGGACAACAGGGAGGCCAACAGATACGCAGTATTTT. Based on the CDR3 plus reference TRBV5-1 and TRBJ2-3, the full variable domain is KAGVTQTPRYLIKTRGQQVTLSCSPISGHRSVSWYQQTPGQGLQFLFEYFSETQRNKGNFPGRFSGRQFSNSRSEMNVSTLELGDSALYLCASSFGTTGRPTDTQYFGPGTRLTVL.

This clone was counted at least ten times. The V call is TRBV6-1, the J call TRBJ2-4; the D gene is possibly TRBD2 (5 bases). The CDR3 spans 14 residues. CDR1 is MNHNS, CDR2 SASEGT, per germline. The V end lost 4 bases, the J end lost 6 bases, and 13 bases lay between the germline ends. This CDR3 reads CASSVGPGRNIQYF. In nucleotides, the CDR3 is TGTGCCAGCAGTGTAGGGCCTGGGAGAAACATTCAGTACTTC.

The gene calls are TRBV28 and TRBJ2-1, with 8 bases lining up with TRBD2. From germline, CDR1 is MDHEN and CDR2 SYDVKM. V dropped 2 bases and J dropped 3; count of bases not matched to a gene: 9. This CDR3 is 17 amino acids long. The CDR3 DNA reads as TGTGCCAGCAGTTTAGGTGGGGCGGGAGGCCACTACAATGAGCAGTTCTTC. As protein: CASSLGGAGGHYNEQFF.

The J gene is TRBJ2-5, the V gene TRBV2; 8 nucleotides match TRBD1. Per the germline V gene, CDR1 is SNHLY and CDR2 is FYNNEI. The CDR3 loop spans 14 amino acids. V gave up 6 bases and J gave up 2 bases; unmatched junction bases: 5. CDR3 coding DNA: TGTGCCAGCAGGACGACAGGGGCGCAAGAGACCCAGTACTTC. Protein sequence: CASRTTGAQETQYF.

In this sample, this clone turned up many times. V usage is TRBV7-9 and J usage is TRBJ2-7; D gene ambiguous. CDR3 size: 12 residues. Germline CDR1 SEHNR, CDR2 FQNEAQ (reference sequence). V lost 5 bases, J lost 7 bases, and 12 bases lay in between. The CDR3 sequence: CASSLSFGEQYF. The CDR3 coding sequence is TGTGCCAGCAGCCTTTCGTTCGGAGAGCAGTACTTC.

CDR3: CASSGGDRGYAGELFF. The CDR3 region has the DNA TGTGCCAGCAGTGGGGGGGACAGGGGCTACGCCGGGGAGCTGTTTTTT. The chain joins TRBV28 to TRBJ2-2, with 10 nucleotides matching TRBD1. Germline V gene lookup returns CDR1 MDHEN and CDR2 SYDVKM. The CDR3 is made up of 16 amino acids. The V gene end was trimmed by 5 bases and the J gene end by 6 bases; junction bases not matched to a gene: 9.

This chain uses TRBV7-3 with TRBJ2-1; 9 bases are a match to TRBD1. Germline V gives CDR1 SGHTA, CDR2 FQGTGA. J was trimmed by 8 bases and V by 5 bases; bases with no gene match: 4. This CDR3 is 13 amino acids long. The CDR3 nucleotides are TGTGCCAGCAGCCCCGGACAGGGGTATGAGCAGTTCTTC. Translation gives CASSPGQGYEQFF.

CDR3 DNA: TGTGCCAGCAGCTTAACAACAGGCACAGATACGCAGTATTTT. Translated, it gives CASSLTTGTDTQYF. The rearrangement links TRBV11-3 to TRBJ2-3; no reliable D call. The V gene lost 2 bases and the J gene lost 1 base, with 7 bases spanning the gap. Per the germline V gene, CDR1 is SGHNT and CDR2 is YENEEA. This CDR3 contains 14 residues.

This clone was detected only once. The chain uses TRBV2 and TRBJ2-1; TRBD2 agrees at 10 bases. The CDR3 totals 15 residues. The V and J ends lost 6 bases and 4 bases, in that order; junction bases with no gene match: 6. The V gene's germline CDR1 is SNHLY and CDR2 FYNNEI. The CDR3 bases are TGTGCCAGCAGCCAAGGGACTAGCGCATACAATGAGCAGTTCTTC. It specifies CASSQGTSAYNEQFF.

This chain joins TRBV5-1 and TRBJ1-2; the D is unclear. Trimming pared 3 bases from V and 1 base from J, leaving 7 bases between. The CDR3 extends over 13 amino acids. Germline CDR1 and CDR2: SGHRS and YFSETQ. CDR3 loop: CASSWQLNYGYTF. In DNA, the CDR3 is TGCGCCAGCAGCTGGCAGCTTAACTATGGCTACACCTTC. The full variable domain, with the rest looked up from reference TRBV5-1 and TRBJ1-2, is KAGVTQTPRYLIKTRGQQVTLSCSPISGHRSVSWYQQTPGQGLQFLFEYFSETQRNKGNFPGRFSGRQFSNSRSEMNVSTLELGDSALYLCASSWQLNYGYTFGSGTRLTVV.

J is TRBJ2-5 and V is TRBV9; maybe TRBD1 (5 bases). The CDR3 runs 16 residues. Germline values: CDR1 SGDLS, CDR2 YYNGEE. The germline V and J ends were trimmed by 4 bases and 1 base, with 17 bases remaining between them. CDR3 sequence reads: CASSPGSGLRQETQYF. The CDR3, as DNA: TGTGCCAGCAGCCCCGGATCAGGGTTGCGCCAAGAGACCCAGTACTTC.

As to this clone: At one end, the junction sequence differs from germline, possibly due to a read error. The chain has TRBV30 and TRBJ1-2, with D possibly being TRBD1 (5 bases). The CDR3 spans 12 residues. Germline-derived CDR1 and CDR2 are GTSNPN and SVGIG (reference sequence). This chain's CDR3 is CAWSSGTKNGAF. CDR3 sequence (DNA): TGTGCCTGGAGTTCCGGGACCAAAAACGGCGCCTTC.

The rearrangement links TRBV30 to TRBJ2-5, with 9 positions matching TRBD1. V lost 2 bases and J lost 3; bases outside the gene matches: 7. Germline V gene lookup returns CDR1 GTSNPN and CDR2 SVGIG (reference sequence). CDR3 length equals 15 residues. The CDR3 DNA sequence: TGTGCCTGGAGTTATCTGGGACAGGGAAAAGAGACCCAGTACTTC. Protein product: CAWSYLGQGKETQYF.

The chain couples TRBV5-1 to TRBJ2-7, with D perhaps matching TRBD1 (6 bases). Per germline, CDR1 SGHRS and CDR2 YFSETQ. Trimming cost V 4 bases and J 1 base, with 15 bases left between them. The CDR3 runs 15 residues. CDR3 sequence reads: CASSRDKVVSYEQYF. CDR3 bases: TGCGCCAGCAGCAGGGACAAGGTGGTATCCTACGAGCAGTACTTC. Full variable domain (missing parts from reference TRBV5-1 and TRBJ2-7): KAGVTQTPRYLIKTRGQQVTLSCSPISGHRSVSWYQQTPGQGLQFLFEYFSETQRNKGNFPGRFSGRQFSNSRSEMNVSTLELGDSALYLCASSRDKVVSYEQYFGPGTRLTVT.

The DNA of the CDR3 is TGTGCCAGCAGTTCGACTAGGTCCTCCGTTTCCTACGAGCAGTACTTC. This encodes CASSSTRSSVSYEQYF. The V and J genes are TRBV27 and TRBJ2-7; possible D gene TRBD2, 6 bases. CDR3 size: 16 residues. The V end was cut by 4 bases, the J end by 1 base, with 17 bases between. Germline loops: CDR1 MNHEY, CDR2 SMNVEV (reference sequence).

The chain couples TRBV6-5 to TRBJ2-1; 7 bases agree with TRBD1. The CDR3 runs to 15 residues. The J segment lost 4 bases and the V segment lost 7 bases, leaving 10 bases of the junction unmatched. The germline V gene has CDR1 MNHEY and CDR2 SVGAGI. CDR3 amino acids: CASTSGTDNYNEQFF. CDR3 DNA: TGTGCCAGCACCTCCGGGACAGATAATTACAATGAGCAGTTCTTC.

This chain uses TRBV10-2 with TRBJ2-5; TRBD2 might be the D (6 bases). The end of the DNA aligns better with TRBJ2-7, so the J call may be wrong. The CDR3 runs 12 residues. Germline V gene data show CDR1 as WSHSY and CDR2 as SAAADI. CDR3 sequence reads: CASHGSSYEQYF. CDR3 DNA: TGCGCCAGCCACGGGAGCTCCTACGAGCAGTACTTC.

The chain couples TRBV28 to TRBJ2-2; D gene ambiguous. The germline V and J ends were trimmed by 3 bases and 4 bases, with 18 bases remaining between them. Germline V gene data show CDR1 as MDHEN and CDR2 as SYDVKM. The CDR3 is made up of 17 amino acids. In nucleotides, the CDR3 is TGTGCCAGCAGTTTTCCCGCTTTTGGTGGGTTCACCGGGGAGCTGTTTTTT. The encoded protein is CASSFPAFGGFTGELFF.

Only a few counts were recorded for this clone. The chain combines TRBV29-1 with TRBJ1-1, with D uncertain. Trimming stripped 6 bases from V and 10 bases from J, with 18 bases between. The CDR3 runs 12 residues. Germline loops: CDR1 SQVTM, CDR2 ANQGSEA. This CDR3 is CSVAGIEEGAFF. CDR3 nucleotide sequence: TGCAGCGTAGCCGGGATCGAGGAGGGAGCTTTCTTT.

CDR3 protein: CASSFGGSGELFF. The CDR3 DNA reads as TGTGCCAGCAGTTTTGGGGGGAGCGGGGAGCTGTTTTTT. This chain connects TRBV27 to TRBJ2-2; possibly TRBD2 for D (6 bases). This CDR3 region has 13 residues. The ends were cut back, 3 bases at V and 7 bases at J, with 9 bases in the middle. Per germline, CDR1 MNHEY and CDR2 SMNVEV (reference sequence).

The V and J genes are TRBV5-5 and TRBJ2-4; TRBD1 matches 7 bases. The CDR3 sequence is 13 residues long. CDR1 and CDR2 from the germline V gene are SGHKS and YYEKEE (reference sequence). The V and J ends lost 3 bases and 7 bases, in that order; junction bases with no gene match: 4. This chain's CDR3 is CASSSGTENIQYF. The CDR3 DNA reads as TGTGCCAGCAGCTCCGGGACAGAGAACATTCAGTACTTC. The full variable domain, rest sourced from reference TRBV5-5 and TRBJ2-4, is DAGVTQSPTHLIKTRGQQVTLRCSPISGHKSVSWYQQVLGQGPQFIFQYYEKEERGRGNFPDRFSARQFPNYSSELNVNALLLGDSALYLCASSSGTENIQYFGAGTRLSVL.

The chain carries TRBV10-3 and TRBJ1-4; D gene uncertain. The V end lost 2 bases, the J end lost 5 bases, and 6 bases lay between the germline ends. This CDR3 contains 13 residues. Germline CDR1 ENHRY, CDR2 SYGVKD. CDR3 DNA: TGTGCCATCAGTGAGGGAAGGAATGAAAAACTGTTTTTT. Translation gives CAISEGRNEKLFF.

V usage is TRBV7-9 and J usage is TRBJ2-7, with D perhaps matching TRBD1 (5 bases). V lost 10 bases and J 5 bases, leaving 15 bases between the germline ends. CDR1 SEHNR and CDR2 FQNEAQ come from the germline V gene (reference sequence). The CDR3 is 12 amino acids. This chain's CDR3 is CATDRLSDEQYF. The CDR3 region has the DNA TGTGCCACAGACAGACTCTCGGACGAGCAGTACTTC.

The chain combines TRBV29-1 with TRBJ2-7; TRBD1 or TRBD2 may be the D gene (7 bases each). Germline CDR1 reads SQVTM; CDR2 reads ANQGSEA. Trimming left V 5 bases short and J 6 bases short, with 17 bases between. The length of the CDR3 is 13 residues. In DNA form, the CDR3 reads TGCAGCGTTTGTACCGCAGGGGGGGGCGAGCAGTACTTC. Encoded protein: CSVCTAGGGEQYF.

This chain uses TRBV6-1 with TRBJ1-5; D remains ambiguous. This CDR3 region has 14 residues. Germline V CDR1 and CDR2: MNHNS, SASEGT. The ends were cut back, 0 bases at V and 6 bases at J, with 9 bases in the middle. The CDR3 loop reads CASSEAVVSQPQHF. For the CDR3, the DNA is TGTGCCAGCAGTGAAGCGGTGGTCAGTCAGCCCCAGCATTTT.